The sequence of this T cell receptor (beta chain) was determined in a study of vaccination and CD4 T cells after COVID-19. Study-level background: In the convalescent cohort, there were six males and four females, two of them Hispanic. The cells were exposed to overlapping spike peptides originating from SARS-CoV-2, HCoV-NL63, HCoV-OC43 and HCoV-229E for stimulation.

As for treatment: approximately 9-day PBMC culture with coronavirus spike peptide pools or control peptides (ViraFEST assay). From the unexposed donor, CD4+ T cells were collected ahead of the COVID-19 pandemic (2011-2018). ViraFEST stimulated the growth of antigen-specific T cells using peptide pools and subsequently profiled their TCRs by sequencing. This clonotype occurred a few times. Antigen unknown. The Oncomine TCR Beta short-read assay generated sequence data from the DNA of cultured CD4+ T cells. TCRdb used MiXCR to reprocess the PCR reads, holding one entry per CDR3 protein. The sample includes some 7,400 distinct CDR3 sequences, 35% to 40% of them seen just once. General study points: Only post-vaccination samples contained a median approximately 84% of the reactive clones in convalescent patients.

Germline CDR1 SEHNR, CDR2 FQNEAQ (reference sequence). V lost 0 bases and J lost 1, with 9 bases in between. The CDR3 has 15 amino acids. This chain links TRBV7-9 with TRBJ1-2; D may be TRBD1 (5 bases). The receptor was derived from a human donor in good health. The sequencing sample was made of CD4+ T cells from blood, cultured in vitro. CDR3 protein: CASSLAGRDNYGYTF. In nucleotides, the CDR3 is TGTGCCAGCAGCTTAGCGGGACGGGATAACTATGGCTACACCTTC.